This entry concerns a single T cell receptor (beta chain). The antigen is not known. The data were obtained in a study of T cell responses to AZD1222 COVID-19 vaccine. Clones were read by immunoSEQ multiplex PCR, and TCRdb kept only the in-frame ones, dropping some. The sample includes some 140,000 clones, about 88% of them seen just once. Germline V gene lookup returns CDR1 SGHRS and CDR2 YFSETQ. CDR3 length: 15 residues. The J segment lost 1 base and the V segment lost 4 bases, leaving 7 bases of the junction unmatched. Study results and caveats: Targeting of unmutated variant regions was reportedly seen in nearly half of spike-specific TCRs. Spike-specific TCR repertoires showed rising breadth and depth after two AZD1222 doses.

This clonotype originated in an adult in good health. The sample here was peripheral blood, taken on day 0 of AZD1222 vaccination. J is TRBJ2-5 and V is TRBV5-1, with TRBD1 matching 7 bases. In nucleotides, the CDR3 is TGCGCCAGCAGCGGGGGACAGCCAGGCCAAGAGACCCAGTACTTC. Translation gives CASSGGQPGQETQYF.